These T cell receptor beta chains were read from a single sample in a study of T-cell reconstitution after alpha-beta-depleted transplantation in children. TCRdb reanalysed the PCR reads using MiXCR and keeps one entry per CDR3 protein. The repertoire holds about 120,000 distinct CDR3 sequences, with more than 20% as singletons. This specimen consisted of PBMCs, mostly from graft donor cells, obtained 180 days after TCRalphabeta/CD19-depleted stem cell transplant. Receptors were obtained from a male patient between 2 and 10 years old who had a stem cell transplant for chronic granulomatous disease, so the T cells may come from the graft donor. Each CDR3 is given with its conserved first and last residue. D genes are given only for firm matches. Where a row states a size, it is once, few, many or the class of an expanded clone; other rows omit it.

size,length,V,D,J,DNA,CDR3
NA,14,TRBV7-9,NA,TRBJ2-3,TGTGCCAGCAGCCCAGATGCCTACACAGATACGCAGTATTTT,CASSPDAYTDTQYF
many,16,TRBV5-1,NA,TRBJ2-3,TGCGCCAGCAGCTTGAGCGGCGGGGCGAACACAGATACGCAGTATTTT,CASSLSGGANTDTQYF
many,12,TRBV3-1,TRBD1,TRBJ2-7,TGTGCCAGCAGCCTGGGACAGTACGAGCAGTACTTC,CASSLGQYEQYF
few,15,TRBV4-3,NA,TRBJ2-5,TGCGCCAGCAGCCAAGGGACACTTTACCAAGAGACCCAGTACTTC,CASSQGTLYQETQYF
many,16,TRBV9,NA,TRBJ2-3,TGTGCCAGCAGCGCCCCGATCTCTAGTCGTGGGGATACGCAGTATTTT,CASSAPISSRGDTQYF
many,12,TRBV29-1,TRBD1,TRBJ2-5,TGCAGCGCTGACAGGGGTGCAGAGACCCAGTACTTC,CSADRGAETQYF
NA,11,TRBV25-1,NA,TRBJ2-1,TGTGCCAGCAGTGATGTTGTCGAGCAGTTCTTC,CASSDVVEQFF
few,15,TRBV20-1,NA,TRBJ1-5,TGCAGTGCCCTAGAGAAAAGGACAGGCAATCAGCCCCAGCATTTT,CSALEKRTGNQPQHF
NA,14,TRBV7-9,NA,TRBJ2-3,TGTGCCAGCAGCTTACATGGGTTACCAGATACGCAGTATTTT,CASSLHGLPDTQYF
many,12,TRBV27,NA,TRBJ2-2,TGTGCCAGCAGTCCCCTAGCCGGGGAGCTGTTTTTT,CASSPLAGELFF
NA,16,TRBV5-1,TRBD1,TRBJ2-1,TGCGCCAGCAGCTTCGGGGACAGGGGGCGAAAAAATGAGCAGTTCTTC,CASSFGDRGRKNEQFF
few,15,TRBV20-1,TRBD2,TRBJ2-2,TGCAGTGCTGTACTTAGCGGGAAGGGCACCGGGGAGCTGTTTTTT,CSAVLSGKGTGELFF
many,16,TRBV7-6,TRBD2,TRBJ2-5,TGTGCCAGCAGCTTAGGCACTAGCGGGCGACAAGAGACCCAGTACTTC,CASSLGTSGRQETQYF
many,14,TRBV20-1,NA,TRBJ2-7,TGCAGTGCTAGTCAGCCAGGGAAGTCTTACGAGCAGTACTTC,CSASQPGKSYEQYF
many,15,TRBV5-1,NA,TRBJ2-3,TGCGCCAGCACCTTCCGGGACATTGGGACAGATACGCAGTATTTT,CASTFRDIGTDTQYF
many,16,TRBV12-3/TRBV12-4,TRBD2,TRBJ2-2,TGTGCCAGCATCTTTGAGGTGGGAGGGCACACCGGGGAGCTGTTTTTT,CASIFEVGGHTGELFF
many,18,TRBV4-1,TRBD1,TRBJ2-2,TGCGCCAGCAGCTTACCGGGACAGGGGAATACGAACACCGGGGAGCTGTTTTTT,CASSLPGQGNTNTGELFF
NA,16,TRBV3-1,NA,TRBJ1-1,TGTGCCAGCAGCCGCGGGGGTCTTACAAACGGGGCTGAAGCTTTCTTT,CASSRGGLTNGAEAFF
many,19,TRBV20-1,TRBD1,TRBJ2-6,TGCAGTGCTAGAGATACCGGGACAGGGCCTCCCTCTGGGGCCAACGTCCTGACTTTC,CSARDTGTGPPSGANVLTF
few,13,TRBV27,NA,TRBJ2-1,TGTGCCAGCAGTTCCGCGCCCCACAATGAGCAGTTCTTC,CASSSAPHNEQFF
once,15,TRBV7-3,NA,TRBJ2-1,TGTGCCAGCAGCTTAGGGGTCCTCCCTTACAATGAGCAGTTCTTC,CASSLGVLPYNEQFF
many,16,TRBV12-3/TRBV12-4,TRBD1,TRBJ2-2,TGTGCCAGCAGTACAACGGACAGGTCGAACACCGGGGAGCTGTTTTTT,CASSTTDRSNTGELFF
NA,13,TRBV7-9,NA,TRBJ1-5,TGTGCCAGCAGCTTGGATTTAAGTGGGCCCCAGCATTTT,CASSLDLSGPQHF
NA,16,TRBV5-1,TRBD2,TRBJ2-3,TGCGCCAGCAGCTTGGACCACGGGAGGGCCGCAGATACGCAGTATTTT,CASSLDHGRAADTQYF
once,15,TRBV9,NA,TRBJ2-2,TGTGCCAGCAGCGTCGAAGGGGTGGGCACCGGGGAGCTGTTTTTT,CASSVEGVGTGELFF
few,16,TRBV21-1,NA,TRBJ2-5,TGTGCCAGCGTTGGGGGGACAGGGCGAATGCAAGAGACCCAGTACTTC,CASVGGTGRMQETQYF
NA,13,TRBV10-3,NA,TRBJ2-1,TGTGCCATCAGCCCCCTTGCTGACAATGAGCAGTTCTTC,CAISPLADNEQFF
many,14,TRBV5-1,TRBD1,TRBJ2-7,TGCGCCAGCAGCTTGGGCGACAGGGGCGGCGAGCAGTACTTC,CASSLGDRGGEQYF
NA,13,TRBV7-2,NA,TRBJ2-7,TGTGCCAGCAGCTTAAGGGACGACTACGAGCAGTACTTC,CASSLRDDYEQYF
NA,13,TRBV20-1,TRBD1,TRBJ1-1,TGCAGTGCCGACCTTCAGGGGGCAACTGAAGTTTTCTTT,CSADLQGATEVFF
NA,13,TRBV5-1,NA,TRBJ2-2,TGCGCCAGCAGCTTGGAAGTGTACGGGGAGCTGTTTTTT,CASSLEVYGELFF
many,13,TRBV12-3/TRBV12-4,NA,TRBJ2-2,TGTGCCAGCAGCCCTACCACCTTCGGGGAGCTGTTTTTT,CASSPTTFGELFF
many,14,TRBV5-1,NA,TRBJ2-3,TGCGCCAGCAGCTTGGGACACCGCACAGATACGCAGTATTTT,CASSLGHRTDTQYF
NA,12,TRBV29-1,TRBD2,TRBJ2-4,TGCAGCGTTGCTAGCGGGAAGGATATTCAGTACTTC,CSVASGKDIQYF
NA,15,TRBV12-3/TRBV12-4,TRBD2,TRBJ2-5,TGTGCCAGCAGTTTCACTAGCGGGGCTCAAGAGACCCAGTACTTC,CASSFTSGAQETQYF
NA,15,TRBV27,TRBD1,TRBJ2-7,TGTGCCAGCAGTTCAGGCAGGGGGAGTTCCTACGAGCAGTACTTC,CASSSGRGSSYEQYF
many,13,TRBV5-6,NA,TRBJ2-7,TGTGCCAGCAGCTTGACAGGTAACCACGAGCAGTACTTC,CASSLTGNHEQYF
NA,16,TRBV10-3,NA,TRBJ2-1,TGTGCCATCAGTGGGAGGGACTCGGCCGATCACAATGAGCAGTTCTTC,CAISGRDSADHNEQFF